The TCR beta chain under discussion was sequenced for a study of blood T cell repertoires in COVID-19. Study-wide background: There were acute and convalescent COVID-19 samples, and they came from the United States, Italy and Spain. Sample material is recorded as cDNA or gDNA derived from T cells, B-cell-depleted T cells, or PBMCs.

In the authors' workflow: Amplified reference gene primers provided the basis for estimating nucleated cell counts. Method: immunoSEQ multiplex PCR; TCRdb's copy keeps in-frame clones and lacks some. V and J calls and clone size are those listed in that table; D and trimming were worked out from the DNA. The data hold about 52,000 clones, with around 86% observed a single time. The CDR3 covers 14 residues. Trimming shortened V by 2 bases and J by 0 bases, and 5 bases separated the two germline ends. From germline, CDR1 is SGHTA and CDR2 FQGTGA. Sequences were obtained from peripheral blood. The rearrangement uses TRBV7-3 and TRBJ1-3; unclear D gene. This receptor was identified in an elderly woman with acute or convalescent COVID-19. CDR3 in DNA: TGTGCCAGCAGCTTAGAAGCCTCTGGAAACACCATATATTTT. Amino acids: CASSLEASGNTIYF.